Listed below are T cell receptor beta chains from one sample, sequenced in a study of shared clonotypes between healthy human individuals. Libraries were prepared by immunoSEQ multiplex PCR; TCRdb keeps only in-frame clonotypes and omits some of them. The sample lists hundreds of thousands of clones, approximately 96% seen once, with 0.11% in the top ten. The material sequenced was naive CD8+ T cells sorted from blood. These TCRs come from a woman aged 30 to 39 in good health. Each CDR3 is given with its conserved first and last residue. Each record gives: J gene, clone size, CDR3 length, V gene, D gene, CDR3 DNA, CDR3 protein. The D gene is left open where the match is weak. Clone size is stated in some rows and not others, as once, few, many or a class when expanded.

TRBJ2-3 | - | 14 | TRBV14 | TRBD2 | TGTGCCAGCACCCACCACGGGGGGAGATATACGCAGTATTTT | CASTHHGGRYTQYF
TRBJ2-5 | - | 18 | TRBV11-3 | - | TGTGCCAGCCTTGGGGGGGCAAGGGGCAACTTTTCGAAAGAGACCCAGTACTTC | CASLGGARGNFSKETQYF
TRBJ1-2 | - | 14 | TRBV27 | - | TGTGCCAGCAGTTTAGGCCCCCATCGCGGAGGCTACACCTTC | CASSLGPHRGGYTF
TRBJ1-2 | - | 12 | TRBV5-6 | - | TGTGCCAGCAGCTTGGGAGGGGGAGGCTACACCTTC | CASSLGGGGYTF
TRBJ2-7 | - | 10 | TRBV20-1 | - | TGCAGTGCTGGGACCTACGAGCAGTACTTC | CSAGTYEQYF
TRBJ2-3 | - | 20 | TRBV5-1 | TRBD2 | TGCGCCAGCAGCTCTGGGACCACTAGCGGGAGCCCTTGGGTTCCAGATACGCAGTATTTT | CASSSGTTSGSPWVPDTQYF
TRBJ2-6 | - | 15 | TRBV5-8 | - | TGTGGTAGCCTGTACCCCCCCTCTGGGGCCAACGTCCTGACTTTC | CGSLYPPSGANVLTF
TRBJ2-7 | - | 14 | TRBV7-8 | - | TGTGCCAGCAGCCTGACCCCAGGGGGGCGCGAGCAGTACTTC | CASSLTPGGREQYF
TRBJ2-5 | - | 16 | TRBV6-5 | - | TGTGCCAGCAGTTACTCGAGGTTGCGGGCATGGGAGACCCAGTACTTC | CASSYSRLRAWETQYF
TRBJ2-7 | - | 16 | TRBV9 | TRBD2 | TGTGCCAGCAGCGTAGGGTCTAGCGGGACAGTCTACGAGCAGTACTTC | CASSVGSSGTVYEQYF
TRBJ2-7 | - | 17 | TRBV28 | - | TGTGCCAGCAGCACGTCCACCACTACCGGGTTCCCCTACGAGCAGTACTTC | CASSTSTTTGFPYEQYF
TRBJ2-1 | - | 15 | TRBV13 | - | TGTGCCAGCAGCCCCTGGACAGCCACCTACAATGAGCAGTTCTTC | CASSPWTATYNEQFF
TRBJ1-5 | - | 16 | TRBV5-3 | - | TGTGCCAGAAGCTTGGGAAGGAGAATTTGCAATCAGCCCCAGCATTTT | CARSLGRRICNQPQHF
TRBJ1-2 | - | 14 | TRBV9 | TRBD1 | TGTGCCAGCAGCGTAGTTGACAGGGGGGCTGGCTACACCTTC | CASSVVDRGAGYTF
TRBJ2-7 | few | 13 | TRBV11-2 | - | TGTGCCAGCAGCTTGTCGACAGACTACGAGCAGTACTTC | CASSLSTDYEQYF
TRBJ2-7 | - | 19 | TRBV28 | TRBD2 | TGTGCCAGCAGTTTAAGGGGACTAGCGGGAGGCCGTCTTATCTACGAGCAGTACTTC | CASSLRGLAGGRLIYEQYF
TRBJ2-2 | once | 12 | TRBV30 | - | TGTGCCTGGGCTGTGGGAACCGGGGAGCTGTTTTTT | CAWAVGTGELFF
TRBJ2-3 | - | 14 | TRBV27 | - | TGTGCCAGCAGTTTGGGGGCCGTCTCCGATACGCAGTATTTT | CASSLGAVSDTQYF
TRBJ2-7 | once | 15 | TRBV16 | TRBD2 | TGTGCCAGCAGCCAATATCGTGGGAGGGCCGACGAGCAGTACTTC | CASSQYRGRADEQYF
TRBJ1-2 | - | 15 | TRBV2 | TRBD1 | TGTGCCAGCAGGATAGCAGGGACAGTTAACTATGGCTACACCTTC | CASRIAGTVNYGYTF
TRBJ2-7 | - | 14 | TRBV11-2 | - | TGTGCCAGCACCCTCTATAAGGGAACCTACGAGCAGTACTTC | CASTLYKGTYEQYF
TRBJ2-5 | - | 15 | TRBV11-3 | TRBD1 | TGTGCCAGCAGCTCTGACAGGGAAGGAGAAGAGACCCAGTACTTC | CASSSDREGEETQYF
TRBJ1-1 | - | 14 | TRBV27 | - | TGTGCCAGCAGATACAGCCCGGGGAACACTGAAGCTTTCTTT | CASRYSPGNTEAFF